A single sample is the source of the 30 T cell receptor beta chains below, sequenced in a study of blood T cell repertoires in COVID-19. Sequencing was performed with immunoSEQ multiplex PCR; in TCRdb, only in-frame clones are kept and a portion is missing. The sample lists approximately 200,000 clones, roughly 80% occurring once. Specimen: PBMCs or T cells enriched from blood (not recorded which). Every receptor here comes from a man aged 55 to 70 who had recovered from COVID-19.

The chain is built from TRBV2 and TRBJ1-2; TRBD1 agrees at 10 bases. The V gene end was trimmed by 1 base and the J gene end by 7 bases; junction bases not matched to a gene: 3. Germline lookup yields CDR1 SNHLY and CDR2 FYNNEI. This CDR3 is built from 14 residues. The CDR3 DNA is TGTGCCAGCAGTGAAGGCCGGGACAGGGGTGGCTACACCTTC. The encoded protein is CASSEGRDRGGYTF.

The CDR3 sequence: CASSPAGGRQETQYF. The CDR3 region has the DNA TGTGCCAGCAGCCCAGCGGGGGGCCGCCAAGAGACCCAGTACTTC. The chain couples TRBV5-4 to TRBJ2-5, with 9 bases lining up with TRBD2. CDR3 length: 15 amino acids. CDR1 is SGHNT and CDR2 is YYREEE in the germline V gene (reference sequence). With V trimmed by 4 bases and J by 1 base, 5 bases remained unmatched.

The chain's CDR3 is CASSVTQGPSGNTIYF. Here the CDR3 DNA reads TGTGCCAGCAGCGTAACGCAGGGCCCCTCTGGAAACACCATATATTTT. The V gene is TRBV9, the J gene TRBJ1-3; the D gene is possibly TRBD1 (5 bases). Germline assignment: CDR1 SGDLS and CDR2 YYNGEE. V gave up 1 base and J gave up 0 bases, with 11 bases separating them. The CDR3 has 16 residues.

V is TRBV15 and J is TRBJ1-4; 8 bases fit TRBD1. Germline CDR1 reads LNHNV; CDR2 reads YYDKDF (reference sequence). This CDR3 contains 15 residues. The J segment lost 7 bases and the V segment lost 5 bases, leaving 9 bases of the junction unmatched. For the CDR3, the DNA is TGTGCCACCAGCGCTCGACAGGGGTCGGGTGAAAAACTGTTTTTT. Protein sequence: CATSARQGSGEKLFF.

The rearrangement uses TRBV6-5 and TRBJ1-1; TRBD1 is a possible D gene (5 bases). The CDR3 contains 12 residues. V dropped 10 bases and J dropped 1 base, with 10 bases sitting between them. Germline loops: CDR1 MNHEY, CDR2 SVGAGI. CDR3 in DNA: TGTGCCACTACGGGGGGGAACACTGAAGCTTTCTTT. This encodes CATTGGNTEAFF.

The rearrangement joins TRBV3-1 (or the pseudogene TRBV3-2) to TRBJ2-7; 9 bases line up with TRBD2. The CDR3 totals 15 residues. Germline CDR1 LGHDT, CDR2 YNNKEL (reference sequence). V was clipped by 1 base and J by 5 bases; unmatched bases: 6. CDR3 in DNA: TGTGCCAGCAGCCAAGTGGGACTAGCTCGTCACGAGCAGTACTTC. Amino acids: CASSQVGLARHEQYF.

The rearrangement links TRBV18 to TRBJ2-2; TRBD1 agrees at 8 bases. The CDR3 spans 16 residues. The V gene end was trimmed by 6 bases and the J gene end by 3 bases; junction bases not matched to a gene: 9. The germline CDR1 and CDR2 sequences are KGHSH and LQKENI. The CDR3 reads CASSPNRGADTGELFF. The CDR3 DNA reads as TGTGCCAGCTCGCCCAACAGGGGGGCTGACACCGGGGAGCTGTTTTTT.

V gene TRBV5-1 combines with J gene TRBJ2-2, with D hard to call. CDR3 size: 14 residues. Trimming cost V 2 bases and J 0 bases, with 5 bases left between them. Germline values: CDR1 SGHRS, CDR2 YFSETQ. The CDR3 reads CASSLSANTGELFF. As DNA, the CDR3 is TGCGCCAGCAGCTTATCAGCGAACACCGGGGAGCTGTTTTTT.

The chain carries TRBV11-2 and TRBJ2-5; possibly TRBD2 for D (6 bases). With 4 bases removed from V and 4 bases from J, the gap between germline ends came to 22 bases. This CDR3 contains 17 residues. Germline loops: CDR1 SGHAT, CDR2 FQNNGV. This CDR3 is CASSSDPATRRVETQYF. The CDR3, as DNA: TGTGCCAGCAGCTCAGACCCTGCTACTAGGAGGGTAGAGACCCAGTACTTC.

The CDR3 sequence is CASSLDGPRGISEQYF. The DNA for the CDR3 is TGTGCCAGCAGCTTAGATGGCCCCAGGGGGATTTCCGAGCAGTACTTC. V and J are TRBV11-3 and TRBJ2-7; 7 bases are shared with TRBD1. Germline lookup yields CDR1 SGHNT and CDR2 YENEEA. Trimming removed 0 bases from V and 6 bases from J; junction bases left unmatched: 11. There are 16 residues in the CDR3. The full variable domain, rest sourced from reference TRBV11-3 and TRBJ2-7, is EAGVVQSPRYKIIEKKQPVAFWCNPISGHNTLYWYLQNLGQGPELLIRYENEEAVDDSQLPKDRFSAERLKGVDSTLKIQPAELGDSAVYLCASSLDGPRGISEQYFGPGTRLTVT.

This clone has just one count. This rearrangement joins TRBV6-1 to TRBJ2-7, with no clear D. V was shortened by 1 base and J by 1 base, with 8 bases between the two germline ends. Germline CDR1 reads MNHNS; CDR2 reads SASEGT. This CDR3 spans 14 amino acids. CDR3 residues: CASSEENWSYEQYF. The DNA for the CDR3 is TGTGCCAGCAGTGAAGAGAACTGGTCCTACGAGCAGTACTTC.

This chain links TRBV5-1 with TRBJ1-2; D may be TRBD1 (6 bases). V lost 3 bases to trimming and J lost 4 bases, with 16 bases between them. This CDR3 region has 15 residues. Germline V lookup: CDR1 SGHRS, CDR2 YFSETQ. The CDR3 DNA is TGCGCCAGCAGCTGGGGAAAGGACAGCTCCTATGGCTACACCTTC. Its translation: CASSWGKDSSYGYTF.

The J gene is TRBJ2-7, the V gene TRBV2, with D tentatively TRBD1 (5 bases). Germline values: CDR1 SNHLY, CDR2 FYNNEI. Trimming removed 7 bases from V and 1 base from J, with 8 bases in between. The CDR3 contains 12 residues. The CDR3: CASTRESYEQYF. As DNA, the CDR3 is TGTGCCAGCACCAGGGAATCCTACGAGCAGTACTTC.

This clone was seen only once. The chain joins TRBV7-2 to TRBJ2-7, with 7 bases that match TRBD1. This CDR3 contains 14 residues. The germline V gene has CDR1 SGHTA and CDR2 FQGNSA. The ends lost 3 bases at V and 2 bases at J; junction bases unmatched: 4. CDR3 in DNA: TGTGCCAGCAGCTTTCAGACAGGGACCTACGAGCAGTACTTC. It codes for CASSFQTGTYEQYF.

V is TRBV7-3 and J is TRBJ2-2; 10 bases are shared with TRBD1. The germline V gene has CDR1 SGHTA and CDR2 FQGTGA. Unmatched junction bases numbered 7, after V lost 5 bases and J lost 4 bases. The length of the CDR3 is 16 residues. In DNA form, the CDR3 reads TGTGCCAGCAGCCGACAGGGGGCAGATTCCACCGGGGAGCTGTTTTTT. Translated: CASSRQGADSTGELFF.

V usage is TRBV11-2 and J usage is TRBJ1-1; 7 bases map to TRBD1. This CDR3 region has 15 residues. Trimming removed 0 bases from V and 3 bases from J; junction bases left unmatched: 4. Germline CDR1 reads SGHAT; CDR2 reads FQNNGV. CDR3: CASSLDLGTDTEAFF. Here the CDR3 DNA reads TGTGCCAGCAGCTTAGACCTCGGGACAGACACTGAAGCTTTCTTT.

The V gene is TRBV7-2, the J gene TRBJ1-2, with D possibly matching TRBD1 (6 bases). The CDR3 has 14 amino acids. Germline CDR1 reads SGHTA; CDR2 reads FQGNSA. Trimming removed 0 bases at V and 7 bases at J, with 12 bases between. CDR3 in amino acids: CASSLAHRARGYTF. CDR3 nucleotides: TGTGCCAGCAGCTTAGCGCACAGGGCGCGTGGCTACACCTTC.

This clone showed up just a few times. The rearrangement joins TRBV19 to TRBJ2-3; D unresolved. The CDR3 covers 16 residues. Germline assignment: CDR1 LNHDA and CDR2 SQIVND (reference sequence). V lost 3 bases and J 3 bases, leaving 16 bases between the germline ends. CDR3 sequence (DNA): TGTGCCAGTAGTATCTCCCCTAGATCTTGGACAGATACGCAGTATTTT. Translating it yields CASSISPRSWTDTQYF.

The chain has TRBV29-1 and TRBJ2-2; TRBD1 matches at 7 bases. CDR1 is SQVTM, CDR2 ANQGSEA, per germline. J gave up 5 bases and V 6 bases, and 6 bases lay outside the gene matches. The length of the CDR3 is 13 residues. The CDR3 loop reads CSVAPTGTGELFF. In DNA form, the CDR3 reads TGCAGCGTGGCGCCGACAGGGACCGGGGAGCTGTTTTTT.

This clone was observed a single time. The chain employs TRBV4-3 and TRBJ1-3, with D unresolved. This CDR3 comprises 15 residues. Germline V CDR1 and CDR2: LGHNA, YSLEER. V lost 3 bases, J lost 0 bases, and 9 bases lay in between. CDR3 amino acids: CASSQTHYSGNTIYF. In DNA form, the CDR3 reads TGCGCCAGCAGCCAGACACATTACTCTGGAAACACCATATATTTT.

This chain uses TRBV5-1 with TRBJ1-1, with 11 positions matching TRBD1. This CDR3 is 16 amino acids long. Germline loops: CDR1 SGHRS, CDR2 YFSETQ. Trimming took 3 bases from V and 7 from J; bases not matched to a gene: 11. In nucleotides, the CDR3 is TGCGCCAGCAGCTCCGGACGTACGGGACAGGGGGTTGAAGCTTTCTTT. This codes for CASSSGRTGQGVEAFF.

V is TRBV21-1 and J is TRBJ1-5; the table's D call, TRBD1, has no DNA check behind it. TRBV21-1 is given as a pseudogene. The CDR3 spans 15 residues. Written as DNA, the CDR3 is TGTGCCAGCAGCAAAGGCCGACAGGTCGGTCAGCCCCAGCATTTT. Translation gives CASSKGRQVGQPQHF.

This chain connects TRBV10-3 to TRBJ2-3; TRBD1 is a possible D gene (5 bases). Germline V gives CDR1 ENHRY, CDR2 SYGVKD. The CDR3 length is 14 residues. V shed 2 bases and J shed 3 bases, with 9 bases lying between them. As DNA, the CDR3 is TGTGCCATCAGTGAGCAGGGATCTACAGATACGCAGTATTTT. Translating gives CAISEQGSTDTQYF.

This chain uses TRBV18 with TRBJ1-1; maybe TRBD1 (6 bases). This CDR3 has 14 amino acids. The germline CDR1 and CDR2 sequences are KGHSH and LQKENI. Trimming cost V 7 bases and J 3 bases, with 15 bases left between them. The DNA of the CDR3 is TGTGCCAGCTTCCCCGGGACAAGAGACACTGAAGCTTTCTTT. Its protein product is CASFPGTRDTEAFF.

This clone was detected only once. The chain carries TRBV7-2 and TRBJ2-2, with 8 nucleotides matching TRBD1. The CDR3 consists of 14 residues. In germline, CDR1 is SGHTA, CDR2 FQGNSA. With V trimmed by 5 bases and J by 7 bases, 6 bases remained unmatched. The CDR3 sequence: CASSPDRGGGELFF. The CDR3 DNA follows: TGTGCCAGCAGCCCTGACAGGGGAGGCGGGGAGCTGTTTTTT.

J is TRBJ2-7 and V is TRBV12-3 or TRBV12-4, with 9 bases fitting TRBD1. V shed 8 bases and J 3 bases; nucleotides not matched to a gene: 5. The CDR3 runs to 13 residues. CDR3 sequence (DNA): TGTGCCAGCCGCCGGGACAGGGTCTACGAGCAGTACTTC. Translated, it gives CASRRDRVYEQYF.

The CDR3 is CASSPRSESAEAFF. The CDR3, as DNA: TGTGCCAGCAGCCCACGAAGCGAGAGTGCGGAAGCTTTCTTT. The rearrangement uses TRBV6-5 and TRBJ1-1; D call uncertain. This CDR3 contains 14 residues. The germline V gene has CDR1 MNHEY and CDR2 SVGAGI. With 6 bases removed from V and 8 bases from J, the gap between germline ends came to 19 bases.

Of note for this clone: The junction does not match germline at one end; this may be a read error. The chain joins TRBV5-4 to TRBJ2-1, with 8 bases fitting TRBD1. CDR1 SGHNT and CDR2 YYREEE come from the germline V gene (reference sequence). The CDR3 has 15 amino acids. The CDR3 region is CASTLWDRPYNEQFF. CDR3 in DNA: TGTGCCAGCACCTTGTGGGACAGGCCTTACAATGAGCAGTTCTTC.

This rearrangement joins TRBV5-1 to TRBJ1-4; weak D call: TRBD1 (5 bases). The CDR3 covers 14 residues. V was pared by 3 bases and J by 7 bases, with 13 bases between. Per the germline V gene, CDR1 is SGHRS and CDR2 is YFSETQ. In nucleotides, the CDR3 is TGCGCCAGCAGCTGGGGGAAGGAGGGTGAAAAACTGTTTTTT. Translated, it gives CASSWGKEGEKLFF.

The chain combines TRBV7-2 with TRBJ2-1; 9 positions match TRBD2. Germline values: CDR1 SGHTA, CDR2 FQGNSA. The CDR3 runs to 14 residues. V was clipped by 8 bases and J by 15 bases; unmatched bases: 17. The CDR3 DNA follows: TGTGCCAGCTCCCCCCGGAGGCGGGGGGGCCTTTTGTTCTTC. This codes for CASSPRRRGGLLFF.